This T cell receptor beta chain was observed in a study of Graves' ophthalmopathy and Graves' hyperthyroidism. RNA transcripts provided the template for amplifying TCR beta CDR3 regions. The first round was an RT-PCR with HTBI primers, and the second round was a multiplex PCR. TCRdb reprocessed the multiplex PCR reads with MiXCR, giving one entry per CDR3 protein. Here the sample spans about 1.2 million distinct CDR3 sequences, 36% being singletons. The CDR3 has 16 amino acids. V trimming: 6 bases; J trimming: 3 bases; junction bases outside the gene matches: 11. The germline CDR1 and CDR2 sequences are ENHRY and SYGVKD.

Material for sequencing was peripheral blood or thyroid tissue (not recorded which). This rearrangement joins TRBV10-3 to TRBJ2-7; TRBD1 aligns across 10 bases. The sequence was obtained from an adult man with Graves' hyperthyroidism. The CDR3 loop reads CAISLSSDRGLYEQYF. Here the CDR3 DNA reads TGTGCCATCAGCTTAAGCTCCGACAGGGGGCTCTACGAGCAGTACTTC.